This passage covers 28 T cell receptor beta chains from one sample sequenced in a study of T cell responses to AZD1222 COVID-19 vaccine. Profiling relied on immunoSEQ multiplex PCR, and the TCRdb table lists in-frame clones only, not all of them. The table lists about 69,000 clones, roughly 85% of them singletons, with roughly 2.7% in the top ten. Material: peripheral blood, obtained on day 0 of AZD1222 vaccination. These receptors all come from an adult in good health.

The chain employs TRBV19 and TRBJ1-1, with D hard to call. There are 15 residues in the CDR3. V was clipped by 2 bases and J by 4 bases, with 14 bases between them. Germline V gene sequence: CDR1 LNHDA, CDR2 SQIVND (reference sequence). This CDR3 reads CASSITPGLSTEAFF. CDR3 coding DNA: TGTGCCAGTAGTATAACACCGGGCCTTTCCACTGAAGCTTTCTTT.

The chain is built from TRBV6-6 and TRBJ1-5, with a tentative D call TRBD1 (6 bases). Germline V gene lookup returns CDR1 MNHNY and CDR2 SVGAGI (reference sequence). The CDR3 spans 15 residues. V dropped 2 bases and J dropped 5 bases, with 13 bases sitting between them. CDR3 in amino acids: CASSYLGGADQPQHF. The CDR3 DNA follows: TGTGCCAGCAGTTACCTAGGGGGAGCCGATCAGCCCCAGCATTTT.

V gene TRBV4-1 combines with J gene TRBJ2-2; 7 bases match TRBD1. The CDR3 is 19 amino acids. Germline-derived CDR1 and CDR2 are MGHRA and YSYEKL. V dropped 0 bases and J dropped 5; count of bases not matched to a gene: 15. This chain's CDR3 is CASSQDAAGGRVYTGELFF. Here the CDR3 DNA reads TGCGCCAGCAGCCAAGATGCGGCAGGGGGTCGCGTATATACCGGGGAGCTGTTTTTT.

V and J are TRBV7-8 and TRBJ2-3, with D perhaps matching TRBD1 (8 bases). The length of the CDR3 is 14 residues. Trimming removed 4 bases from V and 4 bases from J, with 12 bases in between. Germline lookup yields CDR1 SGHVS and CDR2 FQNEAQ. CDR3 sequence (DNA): TGTGCCAGCAGCTACAGGGGGGGGTCAGATACGCAGTATTTT. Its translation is CASSYRGGSDTQYF.

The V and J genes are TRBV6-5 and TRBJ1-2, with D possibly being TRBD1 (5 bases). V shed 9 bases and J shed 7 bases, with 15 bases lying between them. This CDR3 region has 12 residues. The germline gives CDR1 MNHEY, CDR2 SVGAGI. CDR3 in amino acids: CASRDPRVGYTF. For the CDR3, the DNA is TGTGCCAGTAGGGATCCCAGGGTTGGCTACACCTTC.

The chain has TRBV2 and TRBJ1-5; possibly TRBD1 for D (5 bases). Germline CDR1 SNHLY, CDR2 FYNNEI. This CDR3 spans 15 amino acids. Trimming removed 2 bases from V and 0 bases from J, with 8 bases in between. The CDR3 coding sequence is TGTGCCAGCAGTGAAAGGGGTTATAGCAATCAGCCCCAGCATTTT. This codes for CASSERGYSNQPQHF.

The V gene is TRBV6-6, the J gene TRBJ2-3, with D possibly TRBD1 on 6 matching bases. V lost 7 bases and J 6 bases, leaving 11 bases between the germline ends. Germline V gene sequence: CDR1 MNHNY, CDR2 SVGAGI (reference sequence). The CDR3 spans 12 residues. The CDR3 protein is CASNFQGDTQYF. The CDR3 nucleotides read TGTGCCAGCAACTTTCAGGGGGATACGCAGTATTTT.

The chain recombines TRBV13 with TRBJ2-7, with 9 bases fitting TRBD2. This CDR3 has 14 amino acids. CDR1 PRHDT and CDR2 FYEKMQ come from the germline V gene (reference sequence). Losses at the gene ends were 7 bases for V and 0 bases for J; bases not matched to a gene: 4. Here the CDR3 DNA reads TGTGCCAGCATCGCGGGGGGGAACTCCTACGAGCAGTACTTC. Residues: CASIAGGNSYEQYF.

The DNA for the CDR3 is TGTGCCAGCAGTCCCGGACTTGGCTCCTACAATGAGCAGTTCTTC. It is translated as CASSPGLGSYNEQFF. V usage is TRBV6-6 and J usage is TRBJ2-1; D may be TRBD2 (5 bases). Germline V gene lookup returns CDR1 MNHNY and CDR2 SVGAGI (reference sequence). The CDR3 runs to 15 residues. Deletions cut 5 bases from V and 0 bases from J, with 11 bases between.

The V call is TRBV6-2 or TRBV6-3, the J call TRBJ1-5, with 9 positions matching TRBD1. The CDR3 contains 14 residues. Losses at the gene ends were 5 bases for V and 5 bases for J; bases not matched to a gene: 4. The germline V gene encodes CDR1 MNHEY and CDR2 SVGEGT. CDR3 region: CASSPTGGHQPQHF. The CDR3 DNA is TGTGCCAGCAGTCCAACAGGGGGCCATCAGCCCCAGCATTTT.

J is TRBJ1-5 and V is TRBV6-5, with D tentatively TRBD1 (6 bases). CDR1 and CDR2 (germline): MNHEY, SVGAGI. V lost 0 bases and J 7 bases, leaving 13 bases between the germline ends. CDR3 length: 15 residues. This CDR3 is CASSYSPGDEQPQHF. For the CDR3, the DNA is TGTGCCAGCAGTTACTCCCCAGGGGATGAGCAGCCCCAGCATTTT.

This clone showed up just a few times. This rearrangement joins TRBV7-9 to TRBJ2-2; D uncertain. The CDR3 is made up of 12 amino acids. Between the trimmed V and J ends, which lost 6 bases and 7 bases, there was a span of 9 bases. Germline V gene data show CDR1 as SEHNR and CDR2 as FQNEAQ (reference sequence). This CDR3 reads CASSVGVGELFF. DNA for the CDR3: TGTGCCAGCAGTGTTGGGGTCGGGGAGCTGTTTTTT.

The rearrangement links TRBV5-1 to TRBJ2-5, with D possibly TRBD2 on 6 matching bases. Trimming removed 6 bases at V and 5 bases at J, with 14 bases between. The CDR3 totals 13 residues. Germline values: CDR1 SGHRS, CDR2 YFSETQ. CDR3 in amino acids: CASTLEGMETQYF. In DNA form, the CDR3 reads TGCGCCAGCACGTTGGAGGGAATGGAGACCCAGTACTTC.

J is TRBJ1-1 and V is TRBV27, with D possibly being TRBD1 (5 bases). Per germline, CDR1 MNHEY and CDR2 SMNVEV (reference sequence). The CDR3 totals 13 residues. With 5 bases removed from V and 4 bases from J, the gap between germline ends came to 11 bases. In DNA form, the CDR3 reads TGTGCCAGCAGTGGACACTTAGGCACTGAAGCTTTCTTT. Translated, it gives CASSGHLGTEAFF.

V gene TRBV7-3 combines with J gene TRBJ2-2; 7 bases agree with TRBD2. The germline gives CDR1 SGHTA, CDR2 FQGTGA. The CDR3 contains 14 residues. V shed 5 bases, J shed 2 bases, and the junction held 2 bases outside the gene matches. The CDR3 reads CASSPGGNTGELFF. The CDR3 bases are TGTGCCAGCAGCCCGGGGGGTAACACCGGGGAGCTGTTTTTT.

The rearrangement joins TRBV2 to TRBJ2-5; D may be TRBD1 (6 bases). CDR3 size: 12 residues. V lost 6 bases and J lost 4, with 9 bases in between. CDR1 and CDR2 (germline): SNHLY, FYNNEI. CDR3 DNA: TGTGCCAGCAGCAGGGGTAGAGAGACCCAGTACTTC. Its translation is CASSRGRETQYF.

The CDR3 sequence: CATSRGANTEAFF. DNA of the CDR3: TGTGCCACCAGCAGAGGGGCGAACACTGAAGCTTTCTTT. The chain is built from TRBV15 and TRBJ1-1; D gene ambiguous. From germline, CDR1 is LNHNV and CDR2 YYDKDF (reference sequence). The CDR3 runs 13 residues. Between the trimmed V and J ends, which lost 1 base and 1 base, there was a span of 4 bases.

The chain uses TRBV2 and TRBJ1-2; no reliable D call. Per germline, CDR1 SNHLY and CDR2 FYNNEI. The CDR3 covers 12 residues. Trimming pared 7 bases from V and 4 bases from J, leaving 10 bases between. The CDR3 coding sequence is TGTGCCAGCAAAAAGAGTTCCTATGGCTACACCTTC. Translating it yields CASKKSSYGYTF.

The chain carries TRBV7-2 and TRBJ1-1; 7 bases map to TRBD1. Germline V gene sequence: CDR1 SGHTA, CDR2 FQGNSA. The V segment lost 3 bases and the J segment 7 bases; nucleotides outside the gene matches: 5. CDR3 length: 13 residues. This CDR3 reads CASSLDRLDEAFF. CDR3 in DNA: TGTGCCAGCAGCTTGGACAGGTTGGATGAAGCTTTCTTT.

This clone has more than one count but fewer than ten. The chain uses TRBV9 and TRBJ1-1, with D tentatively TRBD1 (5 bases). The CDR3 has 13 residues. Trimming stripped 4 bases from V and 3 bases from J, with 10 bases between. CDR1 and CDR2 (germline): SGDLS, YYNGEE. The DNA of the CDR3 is TGTGCCAGCAGCCGCGGGGGAGACACTGAAGCTTTCTTT. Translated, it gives CASSRGGDTEAFF.

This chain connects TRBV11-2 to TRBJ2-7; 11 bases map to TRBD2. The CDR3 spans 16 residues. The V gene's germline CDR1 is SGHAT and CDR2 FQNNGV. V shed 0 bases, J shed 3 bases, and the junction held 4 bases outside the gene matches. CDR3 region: CASSLDTSGRLYEQYF. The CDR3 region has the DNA TGTGCCAGCAGCTTAGATACTAGCGGGAGACTCTACGAGCAGTACTTC.

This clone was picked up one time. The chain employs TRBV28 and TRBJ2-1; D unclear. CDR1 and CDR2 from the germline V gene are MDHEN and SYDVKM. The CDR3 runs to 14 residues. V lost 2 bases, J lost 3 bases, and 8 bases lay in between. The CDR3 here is CASSLDVDYNEQFF. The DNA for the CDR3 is TGTGCCAGCAGTTTAGATGTAGACTACAATGAGCAGTTCTTC.

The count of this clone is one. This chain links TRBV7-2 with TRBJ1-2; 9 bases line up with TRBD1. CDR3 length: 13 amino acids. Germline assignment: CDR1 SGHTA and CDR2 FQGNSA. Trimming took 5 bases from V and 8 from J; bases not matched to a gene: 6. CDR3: CASSAQGAGGYTF. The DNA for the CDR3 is TGTGCCAGCAGCGCACAGGGGGCTGGAGGCTACACCTTC. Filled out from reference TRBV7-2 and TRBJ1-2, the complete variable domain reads GAGVSQSPSNKVTEKGKDVELRCDPISGHTALYWYRQSLGQGLEFLIYFQGNSAPDKSGLPSDRFSAERTGGSVSTLTIQRTQQEDSAVYLCASSAQGAGGYTFGSGTRLTVV.

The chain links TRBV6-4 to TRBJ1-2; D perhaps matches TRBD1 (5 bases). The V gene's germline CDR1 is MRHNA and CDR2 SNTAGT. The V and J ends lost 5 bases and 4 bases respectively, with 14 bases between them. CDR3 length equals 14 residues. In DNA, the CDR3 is TGTGCCAGCAGTCCCGGGGGGGATAGCTATGGCTACACCTTC. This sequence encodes CASSPGGDSYGYTF.

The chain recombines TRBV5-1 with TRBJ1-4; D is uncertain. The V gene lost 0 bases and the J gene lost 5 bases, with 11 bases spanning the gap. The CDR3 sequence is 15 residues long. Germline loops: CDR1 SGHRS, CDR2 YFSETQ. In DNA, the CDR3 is TGCGCCAGCAGCTTGGGAGTCGGGCAGAATGAAAAACTGTTTTTT. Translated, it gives CASSLGVGQNEKLFF.

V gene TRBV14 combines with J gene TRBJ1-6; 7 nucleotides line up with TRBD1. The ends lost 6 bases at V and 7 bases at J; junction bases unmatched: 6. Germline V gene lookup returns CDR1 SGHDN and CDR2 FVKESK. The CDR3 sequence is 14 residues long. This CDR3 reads CASSRGQRNSPLHF. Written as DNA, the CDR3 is TGTGCCAGCAGTCGGGGACAGAGGAATTCACCCCTCCACTTT. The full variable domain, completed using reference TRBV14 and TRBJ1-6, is EAGVTQFPSHSVIEKGQTVTLRCDPISGHDNLYWYRRVMGKEIKFLLHFVKESKQDESGMPNNRFLAERTGGTYSTLKVQPAELEDSGVYFCASSRGQRNSPLHFGNGTRLTVT.

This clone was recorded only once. The CDR3 reads CAWSVGTSGANVLTF. The CDR3 DNA sequence: TGTGCCTGGAGTGTGGGGACCTCTGGGGCCAACGTCCTGACTTTC. The chain links TRBV30 to TRBJ2-6; the D call may be TRBD1 or TRBD2 (5 bases each). Germline values: CDR1 GTSNPN, CDR2 SVGIG (reference sequence). This CDR3 region has 15 residues. V gave up 0 bases and J gave up 0 bases, with 6 bases separating them.

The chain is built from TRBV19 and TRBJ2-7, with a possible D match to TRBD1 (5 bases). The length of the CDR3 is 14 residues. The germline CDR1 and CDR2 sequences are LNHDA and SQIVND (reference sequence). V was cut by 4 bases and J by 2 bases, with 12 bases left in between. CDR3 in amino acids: CASSTTTETYEQYF. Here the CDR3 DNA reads TGTGCCAGTAGTACAACGACAGAAACCTACGAGCAGTACTTC.